The clone carrying this T cell receptor (beta chain) came up once. This record belongs to a study of T-cell reconstitution after alpha-beta-depleted transplantation in children. As it was prepared, the TCRbeta library received unique molecular identifiers. One entry per CDR3 protein results from TCRdb running MiXCR on the PCR reads. This sample has about 500,000 distinct CDR3 sequences, with 32% found just once. The V and J ends lost 7 bases and 6 bases respectively, with 12 bases between them. Germline V gives CDR1 SGHAT, CDR2 FQNNGV. CDR3 length: 12 residues. The sequencing used PBMCs from the stem cell graft donor, collected from the stem cell graft. The source of this sequence is a human donor who donated a stem cell graft to a child with aplastic anemia. The chain recombines TRBV11-2 with TRBJ1-1; TRBD1 might be the D (6 bases). The CDR3 protein is CASILRGAEAFF. CDR3 in DNA: TGTGCCAGCATCCTGAGGGGGGCTGAAGCTTTCTTT.